These T cell receptor beta chains were read from a single sample in a study of blood T cell repertoires in COVID-19. Libraries were prepared by immunoSEQ multiplex PCR; TCRdb keeps only in-frame clonotypes and omits some of them. In the table there are about 370,000 clones, around 92% of which are singletons. The sample comprised peripheral blood. The receptors shown here come from a woman in her twenties or thirties with COVID-19, enrolled during active disease. The CDR3 runs from the conserved cysteine through the conserved F or W. D genes are given only for firm matches. Some rows have no size entry. The others give once, few or many, or a class for an expanded clone.

v_gene	d_gene	j_gene	abundance	CDR3nt	CDR3aa
TRBV9	TRBD2	TRBJ2-1	NA	TGTGCCAGCAGCGTAGCTCCAAGCGGGGGTTACAATGAGCAGTTCTTC	CASSVAPSGGYNEQFF
TRBV6-5	NA	TRBJ1-3	NA	TGTGCCAGCAGTAGGGACATCTCTGGAAACACCATATATTTT	CASSRDISGNTIYF
TRBV19	NA	TRBJ1-5	NA	TGTGCCAGCCATGACAGGCTTACTAGCAATCAGCCCCAGCATTTT	CASHDRLTSNQPQHF
TRBV4-1	NA	TRBJ1-5	NA	TGCGCCAGCAGCCAAGGGACAGCGTCGAATCAGCCCCAGCATTTT	CASSQGTASNQPQHF
TRBV5-4	NA	TRBJ2-7	once	TGTGCCAGCAGCCATAGGGGGGGCTACGAGCAGTACTTC	CASSHRGGYEQYF
TRBV6-6	NA	TRBJ2-6	NA	TGTGCCAGCAGTTACTCTCAGGGGTCGGGGGCCAACGTCCTGACTTTC	CASSYSQGSGANVLTF
TRBV3-1/TRBV3-2	NA	TRBJ1-2	NA	TGTGCCAGCAGCCAAGGAGCCGGCTACACCTTC	CASSQGAGYTF
TRBV7-9	TRBD2	TRBJ2-3	NA	TGTGCCAGCAGCACCGGGACTAGCGACACAGATACGCAGTATTTT	CASSTGTSDTDTQYF
TRBV28	NA	TRBJ2-7	once	TGTGCCAGCAGTGTACCGATCAACAGGGCCCACGAGCAGTACTTC	CASSVPINRAHEQYF
TRBV5-8	TRBD1	TRBJ2-4	once	TGTGCCAGCAGCTCCTGGGGGACAGCGAAAGCCAAAAACATTCAGTACTTC	CASSSWGTAKAKNIQYF
TRBV19	NA	TRBJ2-7	NA	TGTGCCACCTACGGGACTTTCGGCGAGCAGTACTTC	CATYGTFGEQYF
TRBV2	TRBD2	TRBJ2-1	NA	TGTGCCAGCAGTGGGCGTAGCGGGCACAATGAGCAGTTCTTC	CASSGRSGHNEQFF
TRBV19	NA	TRBJ2-3	once	TGTGCCAGTAGCCGACAGCTTAGGACAGATACGCAGTATTTT	CASSRQLRTDTQYF
TRBV18	TRBD1	TRBJ1-5	NA	TGTGCCAGCTCGTACGACAGGGGAGGACAGCCCCAGCATTTT	CASSYDRGGQPQHF
TRBV3-1/TRBV3-2	NA	TRBJ1-6	NA	TGTGCCAGCAGCCAAGATCGGGGGGTTTCACCCCTCCACTTT	CASSQDRGVSPLHF
TRBV7-9	NA	TRBJ2-3	NA	TGTGCCAGCAGCTTACAGGGGGGATTTTTCACAGATACGCAGTATTTT	CASSLQGGFFTDTQYF
TRBV7-2	TRBD2	TRBJ2-1	few	TGTGCCAGCAGCTTAGCAGCGGGAGGTGAGCAGTTCTTC	CASSLAAGGEQFF
TRBV7-2	TRBD2	TRBJ2-1	once	TGTGCCAGCAGCTCCCAGCGGGGGGGCTCCTACAATGAGCAGTTCTTC	CASSSQRGGSYNEQFF
TRBV18	TRBD1	TRBJ1-1	NA	TGTGCCAGCCCCGGACAGGAGAACACTGAAGCTTTCTTT	CASPGQENTEAFF
TRBV4-1	NA	TRBJ2-6	NA	TGCGCCAGCAGCCAAGATATTGGTCGGGCTGGGGCCAACGTCCTGACTTTC	CASSQDIGRAGANVLTF
TRBV10-2	NA	TRBJ2-3	NA	TGCGCCACTTCCCTCCTCACAGATACGCAGTATTTT	CATSLLTDTQYF
TRBV7-9	NA	TRBJ1-4	NA	TGTGCCAGCAGCCAAACGACACAGGGAAATGAAAAACTGTTTTTT	CASSQTTQGNEKLFF
TRBV4-3	TRBD2	TRBJ2-1	once	TGCGCCAGCAGCCAAGAACTGCGGGCTAGCGGGGTCAACAATGAGCAGTTCTTC	CASSQELRASGVNNEQFF
TRBV4-3	TRBD2	TRBJ2-3	NA	TGCGCCAGCAGCCATTACCATAGTGCTTCGGGGGGTTGGACAGATACGCAGTATTTT	CASSHYHSASGGWTDTQYF
TRBV2	NA	TRBJ2-6	NA	TGTGCCAGCAGTGAAGGATCGGGGGACGTCGGCGTCCTGACTTTC	CASSEGSGDVGVLTF
TRBV27	NA	TRBJ2-1	NA	TGTGCCAGCAGTTGGACTCCCCGGAATGAGCAGTTCTTC	CASSWTPRNEQFF
TRBV29-1	NA	TRBJ1-1	NA	TGCAGCGTTGACCCAGGGTACATGAACACTGAAGCTTTCTTT	CSVDPGYMNTEAFF
TRBV12-3/TRBV12-4	NA	TRBJ2-7	NA	TGTGCCAGCCGAGGGTTAACCTACGAGCAGTACTTC	CASRGLTYEQYF
TRBV2	NA	TRBJ1-3	NA	TGTGCCAGCAAAACTAGCCTCCTTGGAAACACCATATATTTT	CASKTSLLGNTIYF
TRBV3-1/TRBV3-2	TRBD2	TRBJ2-3	NA	TGTGCCAGCAGCCCCGCAGCCCGACTAGCAGCAGATACGCAGTATTTT	CASSPAARLAADTQYF
TRBV5-6	NA	TRBJ1-1	NA	TGTGCCAGCAGCCCACAGGGTACGGGCACTGAAGCTTTCTTT	CASSPQGTGTEAFF
TRBV6-2/TRBV6-3	NA	TRBJ2-2	NA	TGTGCCAGCAGTTACCTGGAGCCATCGAACACCGGGGAGCTGTTTTTT	CASSYLEPSNTGELFF
TRBV10-2	TRBD1	TRBJ2-2	NA	TGCGCCAGCAGTGGGGGACAGGGGGGAGAGTCCGGGGAGCTGTTTTTT	CASSGGQGGESGELFF
TRBV5-1	TRBD1	TRBJ2-5	NA	TGCGCCAGCAGCAGCGGACAGGGCAGCCAAGAGACCCAGTACTTC	CASSSGQGSQETQYF
TRBV24-1	NA	TRBJ2-1	once	TGTGCCACCAGTGATTTGGCTACCGACAATGAGCAGTTCTTC	CATSDLATDNEQFF
TRBV24-1	NA	TRBJ2-7	NA	TGTGCCACCGGGGCAGCCAACTCCTACGAGCAGTACTTC	CATGAANSYEQYF
TRBV11-2	TRBD1	TRBJ2-1	NA	TGTGCCAGCAGCCCAACCGGGGACAGGGTAGGGAATGAGCAGTTCTTC	CASSPTGDRVGNEQFF
TRBV6-5	NA	TRBJ2-7	NA	TGTGCCAGCAGGCCTCAGGGGTTTATCGACGAGCAGTACTTC	CASRPQGFIDEQYF
TRBV6-5	TRBD1	TRBJ2-2	few	TGTGCCAGCACACGAGGGGGCTCGAACACCGGGGAGCTGTTTTTT	CASTRGGSNTGELFF
TRBV7-2	NA	TRBJ2-3	NA	TGTGCCAGCAGCCCAACGACTGTGACCGGCGATACGCAGTATTTT	CASSPTTVTGDTQYF
TRBV28	NA	TRBJ1-5	once	TGTGCCAGCAGCCCTGGGGGGGCTCGGCAGCCCCAGCATTTT	CASSPGGARQPQHF
TRBV29-1	TRBD1	TRBJ2-5	NA	TGCAGCGTTGAATTGACAGGGCCAGAGACCCAGTACTTC	CSVELTGPETQYF
TRBV18	NA	TRBJ2-1	NA	TGTGCCAGCTCACCAGCCTCTAGTTTGAGGGAGACCTACAATGAGCAGTTCTTC	CASSPASSLRETYNEQFF
TRBV11-2	NA	TRBJ1-2	once	TGTGCCAGCAGCTTAGGTCAGGGCGGTGGTGGCTACACCTTC	CASSLGQGGGGYTF
TRBV6-5	NA	TRBJ1-1	NA	TGTGCCAGCGGTTCCCACCTAAACACTGAAGCTTTCTTT	CASGSHLNTEAFF
TRBV5-1	TRBD2	TRBJ2-7	NA	TGCGCCAGCAGCCCAAGACTAGCGGGGGCCTCGTGGGTAGGGCAGTACTTC	CASSPRLAGASWVGQYF
TRBV10-3	NA	TRBJ2-3	NA	TGTGCCATCAGTACGGGACTGATTAGCACAGATACGCAGTATTTT	CAISTGLISTDTQYF
TRBV6-5	TRBD2	TRBJ2-3	NA	TGTGCCAGCAGTTACCGGGGGGGCTGGGGCGCAGATACGCAGTATTTT	CASSYRGGWGADTQYF
TRBV5-8	TRBD2	TRBJ2-3	NA	TGTGCCAGCCCCACCGGCCCCCTAGCGGGGGGCACAGATACGCAGTATTTT	CASPTGPLAGGTDTQYF
TRBV5-1	NA	TRBJ2-7	NA	TGCGCCAGCAGCTTAAGTGGACAGATCCACTACGAGCAGTACTTC	CASSLSGQIHYEQYF
TRBV7-9	NA	TRBJ2-7	NA	TGTGCCAGCAGCTTGGGCTATGAGGAGCAGTACTTC	CASSLGYEEQYF
TRBV7-9	TRBD2	TRBJ2-5	once	TGTGCCAGCAGCTCGGACGGGGGGACTTTCTCCCAAGAGACCCAGTACTTC	CASSSDGGTFSQETQYF
TRBV7-2	TRBD2	TRBJ2-3	NA	TGTGCCAGCAGTCGGGGGGGACTAGCGGTTGCAGATACGCAGTATTTT	CASSRGGLAVADTQYF